What follows is one T cell receptor beta chain and its context. The antigen is undetermined. The source of the sample is a study of regulatory T cells in long-lasting Graves disease. Libraries of TCR beta came from iRepertoire HTBI primers plus Arm-PCR of CDR3 regions. TCRdb recomputed calls from the multiplex PCR reads with MiXCR, one row per CDR3 protein. The sample holds 550,000 to 600,000 distinct CDR3 sequences; roughly a sixth are singletons and the top ten take around 12%. Overall study findings and caveats: With some 2,700 shared public clonotypes, persistent patients exceeded new patients, who shared over 850.

The time point denotes: newly diagnosed GD, antithyroid drugs for less than 3 months. The TCR library was prepared using RNA isolated from PBMCs. Trimming took 5 bases from V and 1 from J; bases not matched to a gene: 7. This CDR3 is built from 16 residues. These same data were also listed under a study on T cells in Graves' hyperthyroidism and ophthalmopathy. That study reports: In the first-round RT-PCR of the TCR CDR3, the HTBI primer set was used. In the blood, most expanded thyroid clonotypes above 0.001 appeared as well.

The genes are TRBV12-3 or TRBV12-4 and TRBJ2-2; 7 bases match TRBD1. The TCR originated in a man aged 18-30 years with Graves disease. The sequencing here drew on peripheral blood mononuclear cells (PBMCs), taken at new diagnosis, from a patient treated with antithyroid drugs. The CDR3 here is CASSPNRGENTGELFF. The DNA for the CDR3 is TGTGCCAGCAGTCCTAACAGGGGCGAGAACACCGGGGAGCTGTTTTTT.